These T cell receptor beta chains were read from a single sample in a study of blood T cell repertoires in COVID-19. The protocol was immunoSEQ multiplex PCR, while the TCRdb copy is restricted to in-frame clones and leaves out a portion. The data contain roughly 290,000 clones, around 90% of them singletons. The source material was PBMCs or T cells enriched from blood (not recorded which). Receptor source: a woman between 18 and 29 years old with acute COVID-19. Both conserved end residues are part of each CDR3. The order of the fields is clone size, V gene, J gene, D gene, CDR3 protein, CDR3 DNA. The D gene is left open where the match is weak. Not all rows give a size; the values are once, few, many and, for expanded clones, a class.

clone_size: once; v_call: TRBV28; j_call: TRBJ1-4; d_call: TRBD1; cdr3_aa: CASSLRVEQGPANEKLFF; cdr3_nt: TGTGCCAGCAGTTTAAGGGTAGAACAGGGGCCAGCTAATGAAAAACTGTTTTTT
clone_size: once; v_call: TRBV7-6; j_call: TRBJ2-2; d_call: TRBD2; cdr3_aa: CASSLASALAGGNTGELFF; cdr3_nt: TGTGCCAGCAGCTTAGCGTCGGCTCTAGCGGGAGGAAACACCGGGGAGCTGTTTTTT
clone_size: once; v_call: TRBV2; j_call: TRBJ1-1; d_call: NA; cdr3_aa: CASIVNTEAFF; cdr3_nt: TGTGCCAGCATAGTGAACACTGAAGCTTTCTTT
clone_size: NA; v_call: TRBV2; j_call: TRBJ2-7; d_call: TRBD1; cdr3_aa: CASSPQPGGSYEQYF; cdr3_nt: TGTGCCAGCAGCCCTCAACCAGGGGGATCCTACGAGCAGTACTTC
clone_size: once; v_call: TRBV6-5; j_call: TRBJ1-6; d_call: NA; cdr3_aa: CASSYSTGRANSPLHF; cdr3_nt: TGTGCCAGCAGTTACTCAACGGGGAGAGCAAATTCACCCCTCCACTTT
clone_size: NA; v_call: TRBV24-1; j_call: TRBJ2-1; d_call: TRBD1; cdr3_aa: CATSEYPTGSNEQFF; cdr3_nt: TGTGCCACCAGTGAGTACCCGACAGGGAGCAATGAGCAGTTCTTC
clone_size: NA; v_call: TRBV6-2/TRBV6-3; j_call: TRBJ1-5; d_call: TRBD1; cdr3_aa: CASSRRDRGKQPQHF; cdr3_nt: TGTGCCAGCAGTCGCCGGGACAGGGGGAAACAGCCCCAGCATTTT
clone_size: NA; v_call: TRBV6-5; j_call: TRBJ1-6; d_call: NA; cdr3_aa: CASRRRDNPGSPLHF; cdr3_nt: TGTGCCAGCAGACGACGGGACAACCCGGGATCACCCCTCCACTTT
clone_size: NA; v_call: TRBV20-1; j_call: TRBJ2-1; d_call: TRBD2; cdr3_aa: CSASDYGTSPLNEQFF; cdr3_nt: TGCAGTGCTAGTGACTACGGGACTAGCCCGCTCAATGAGCAGTTCTTC
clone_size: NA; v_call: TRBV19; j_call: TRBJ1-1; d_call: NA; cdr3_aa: CASSLRGGREKGAFF; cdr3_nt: TGTGCCAGTAGTCTCCGTGGAGGGCGAGAGAAAGGAGCTTTCTTT
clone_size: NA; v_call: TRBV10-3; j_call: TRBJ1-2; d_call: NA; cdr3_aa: CAISESTEVGGKSRGYTF; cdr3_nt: TGTGCCATCAGTGAGTCAACCGAGGTGGGGGGAAAGTCTCGGGGCTACACCTTC
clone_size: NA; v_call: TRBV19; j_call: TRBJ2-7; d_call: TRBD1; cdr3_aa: CASSTTGGGYEQYF; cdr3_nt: TGTGCCAGTAGTACAACAGGGGGCGGGTACGAGCAGTACTTC
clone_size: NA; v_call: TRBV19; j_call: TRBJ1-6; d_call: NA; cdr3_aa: CASSRTDSDNSPLHF; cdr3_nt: TGTGCCAGTAGTAGAACGGACAGCGATAATTCACCCCTCCACTTT
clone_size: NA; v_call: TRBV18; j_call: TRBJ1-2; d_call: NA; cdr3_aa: CASSPPPVRIPGDGYTF; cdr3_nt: TGTGCCAGCTCACCACCCCCGGTTCGAATTCCAGGGGATGGCTACACCTTC
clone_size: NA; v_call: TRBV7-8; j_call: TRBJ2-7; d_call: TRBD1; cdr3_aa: CASSRGQGVYEQYF; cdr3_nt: TGTGCCAGCAGCCGCGGACAGGGTGTCTACGAGCAGTACTTC
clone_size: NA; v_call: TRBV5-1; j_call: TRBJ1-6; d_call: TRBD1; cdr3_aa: CASSFQHRGENSPLHF; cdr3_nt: TGCGCCAGCAGCTTCCAACACAGGGGGGAAAATTCACCCCTCCACTTT
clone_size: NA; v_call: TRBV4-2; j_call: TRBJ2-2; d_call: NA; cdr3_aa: CASRLADMNTGELFF; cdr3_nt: TGTGCCAGCAGACTCGCCGATATGAACACCGGGGAGCTGTTTTTT
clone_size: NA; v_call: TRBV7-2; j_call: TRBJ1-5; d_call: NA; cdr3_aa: CASSIGWGGGQPQHF; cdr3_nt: TGTGCCAGCAGCATCGGGTGGGGGGGAGGTCAGCCCCAGCATTTT
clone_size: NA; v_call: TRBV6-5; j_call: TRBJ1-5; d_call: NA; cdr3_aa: CASIPGHNYNQPQHF; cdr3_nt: TGTGCCAGCATCCCTGGACATAACTACAATCAGCCCCAGCATTTT
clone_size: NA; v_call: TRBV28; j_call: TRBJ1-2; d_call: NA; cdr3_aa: CATRYLGGAHSNYGYTF; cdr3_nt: TGTGCCACCCGTTATTTGGGGGGGGCGCATTCTAACTATGGCTACACCTTC
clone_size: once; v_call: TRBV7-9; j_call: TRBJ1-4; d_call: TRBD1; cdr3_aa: CASSKGQTENEKLFF; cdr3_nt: TGTGCCAGCAGCAAGGGACAGACCGAGAATGAAAAACTGTTTTTT
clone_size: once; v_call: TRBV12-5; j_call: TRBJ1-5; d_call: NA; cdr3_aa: CASGLSDRVSQHF; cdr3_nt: TGTGCTAGTGGTTTGTCCGACCGGGTGTCCCAGCATTTT
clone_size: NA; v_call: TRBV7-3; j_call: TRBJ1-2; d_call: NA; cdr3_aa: CASSPDSNYGYTF; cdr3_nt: TGTGCCAGCAGCCCCGACAGTAACTATGGCTACACCTTC